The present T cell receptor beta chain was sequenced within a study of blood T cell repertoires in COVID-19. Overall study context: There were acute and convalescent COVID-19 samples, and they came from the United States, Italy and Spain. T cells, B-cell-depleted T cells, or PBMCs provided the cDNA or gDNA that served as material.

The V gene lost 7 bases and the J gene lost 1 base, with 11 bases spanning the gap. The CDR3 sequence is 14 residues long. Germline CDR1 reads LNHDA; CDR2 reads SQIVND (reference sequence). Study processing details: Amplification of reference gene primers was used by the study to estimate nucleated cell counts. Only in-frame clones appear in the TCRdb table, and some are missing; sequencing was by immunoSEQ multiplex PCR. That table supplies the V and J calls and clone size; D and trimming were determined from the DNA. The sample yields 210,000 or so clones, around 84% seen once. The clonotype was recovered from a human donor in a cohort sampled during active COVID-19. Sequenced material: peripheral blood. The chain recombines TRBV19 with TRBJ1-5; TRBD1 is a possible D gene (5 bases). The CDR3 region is CASTRGRSNQPQHF. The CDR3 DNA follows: TGTGCCAGTACGCGGGGCCGAAGCAATCAGCCCCAGCATTTT.